Presented here are 5 T cell receptor beta chains from one specimen sequenced in a study of radiation and T cells in renal cell carcinoma. Time point specified: blood 4 weeks post-SBRT, at nephrectomy. Noted treatment: 15 Gy SBRT to primary tumor, nephrectomy 4 weeks later. TCRdb keeps only in-frame clones here, not all; method: immunoSEQ multiplex PCR. The sample includes about 170,000 clones, about 87% of them seen just once. This specimen was blood, taken from a patient whose treatment included radiotherapy and nephrectomy. Receptors originate from a woman aged 45-65 years with renal cell carcinoma.

This clone was seen a handful of times. The V call is TRBV2, the J call TRBJ1-2; D is undetermined. The CDR3 runs 13 residues. CDR1 SNHLY and CDR2 FYNNEI come from the germline V gene. V was pared by 4 bases and J by 7 bases, with 13 bases between. CDR3 region: CASSGEGLGGYTF. The DNA of the CDR3 is TGTGCCAGCAGTGGAGAGGGTCTTGGTGGCTACACCTTC.

On this clone: This specimen includes other DNA sequences encoding the same CDR3. The chain has TRBV14 and TRBJ2-7; D remains unclear. Germline CDR1 is SGHDN and CDR2 is FVKESK. Trimming removed 4 bases at V and 3 bases at J, with 7 bases between. The CDR3 covers 12 residues. The CDR3 DNA reads TGTGCCAGCAGCCTGAGTGGCTACGAGCAGTACTTC. Amino acid sequence: CASSLSGYEQYF.

The J gene is TRBJ1-3, the V gene TRBV25-1; D is possibly TRBD1 (5 bases). Trimming took 3 bases from V and 1 from J, leaving 7 bases between them. The CDR3 is 14 residues long. Germline V CDR1 and CDR2: MGHDK, SYGVNS. The CDR3 DNA sequence: TGTGCCAGCAGTGATTGGGGGTCTGGAAACACCATATATTTT. It yields the protein CASSDWGSGNTIYF. The complete variable domain, with remaining parts taken from reference TRBV25-1 and TRBJ1-3, reads EADIYQTPRYLVIGTGKKITLECSQTMGHDKMYWYQQDPGMELHLIHYSYGVNSTEKGDLSSESTVSRIRTEHFPLTLESARPSHTSQYLCASSDWGSGNTIYFGEGSWLTVV.

In this sample, this clone turned up once. The rearrangement joins TRBV6-1 to TRBJ1-5, with no clear D. Germline-derived CDR1 and CDR2 are MNHNS and SASEGT. The CDR3 length is 11 residues. V lost 6 bases and J 4 bases, leaving 4 bases between the germline ends. In DNA form, the CDR3 reads TGTGCCAGCAGGGAGAATCAGCCCCAGCATTTT. Encoded protein: CASRENQPQHF.

This clone was detected only once. This rearrangement joins TRBV9 to TRBJ2-1, with D tentatively TRBD2 (6 bases). Looked up from germline, CDR1 is SGDLS and CDR2 is YYNGEE. Trimming took 7 bases from V and 4 from J, leaving 18 bases between them. CDR3 length: 15 amino acids. The CDR3 is CASGVLSGLYNEQFF. The DNA for the CDR3 is TGTGCCAGCGGGGTCCTTAGCGGCCTGTACAATGAGCAGTTCTTC.